The clone carrying this T cell receptor (beta chain) showed up just once. This entry comes from a study of blood T cell repertoires in COVID-19. Germline assignment: CDR1 PRHDT and CDR2 FYEKMQ (reference sequence). Trimming left V 2 bases short and J 0 bases short, with 9 bases between. The CDR3 is 15 amino acids. Produced via immunoSEQ multiplex PCR; TCRdb's table is partial and in-frame only. The sample shows over 50,000 clones, 60% to 85% of them seen only once. The source of this sequence is a human donor with active or convalescent COVID-19. The donor label of this sample is uncertain. Sequencing was done on a sample of peripheral blood. This chain links TRBV13 with TRBJ2-3; no definite D call. The CDR3 nucleotides read TGTGCCAGCAGCTTATGGCAGGCTAGCACAGATACGCAGTATTTT. Amino acids: CASSLWQASTDTQYF.